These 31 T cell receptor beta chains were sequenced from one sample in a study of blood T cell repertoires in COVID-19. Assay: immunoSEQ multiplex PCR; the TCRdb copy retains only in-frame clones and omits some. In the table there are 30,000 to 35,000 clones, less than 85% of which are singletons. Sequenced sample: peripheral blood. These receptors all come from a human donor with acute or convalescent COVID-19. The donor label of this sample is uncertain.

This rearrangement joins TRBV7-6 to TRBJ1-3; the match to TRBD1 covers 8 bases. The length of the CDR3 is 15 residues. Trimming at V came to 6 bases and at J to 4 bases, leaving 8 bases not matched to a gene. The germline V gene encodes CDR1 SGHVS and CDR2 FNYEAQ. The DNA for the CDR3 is TGTGCCAGCAGTTCTCAGGGGGCGATCGGAAACACCATATATTTT. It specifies CASSSQGAIGNTIYF.

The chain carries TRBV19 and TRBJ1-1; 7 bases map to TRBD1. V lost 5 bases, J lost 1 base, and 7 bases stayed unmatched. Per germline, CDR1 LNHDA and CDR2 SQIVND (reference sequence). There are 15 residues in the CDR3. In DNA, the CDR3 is TGTGCCAGTAGTCCTACGACAGGGAGGAACACTGAAGCTTTCTTT. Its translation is CASSPTTGRNTEAFF.

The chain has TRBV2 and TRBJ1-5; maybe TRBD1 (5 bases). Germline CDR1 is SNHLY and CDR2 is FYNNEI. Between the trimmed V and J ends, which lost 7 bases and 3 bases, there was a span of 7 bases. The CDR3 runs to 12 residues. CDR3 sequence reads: CASKDTNQPQHF. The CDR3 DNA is TGTGCCAGCAAGGACACCAATCAGCCCCAGCATTTT. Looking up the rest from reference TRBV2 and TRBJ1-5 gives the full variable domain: EPEVTQTPSHQVTQMGQEVILRCVPISNHLYFYWYRQILGQKVEFLVSFYNNEISEKSEIFDDQFSVERPDGSNFTLKIRSTKLEDSAMYFCASKDTNQPQHFGDGTRLSIL.

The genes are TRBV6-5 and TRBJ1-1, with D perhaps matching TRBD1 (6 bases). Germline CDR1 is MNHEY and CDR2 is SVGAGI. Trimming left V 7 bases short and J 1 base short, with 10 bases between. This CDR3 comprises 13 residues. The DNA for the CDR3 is TGTGCCAGCAAGCGCAGGGGGAACACTGAAGCTTTCTTT. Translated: CASKRRGNTEAFF.

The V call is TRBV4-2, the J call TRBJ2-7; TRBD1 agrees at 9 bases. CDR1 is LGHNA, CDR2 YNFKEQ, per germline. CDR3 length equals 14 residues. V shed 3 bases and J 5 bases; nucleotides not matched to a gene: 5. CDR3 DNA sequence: TGTGCCAGCAGCCAGTGGACAGGGGCTAACGAGCAGTACTTC. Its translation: CASSQWTGANEQYF.

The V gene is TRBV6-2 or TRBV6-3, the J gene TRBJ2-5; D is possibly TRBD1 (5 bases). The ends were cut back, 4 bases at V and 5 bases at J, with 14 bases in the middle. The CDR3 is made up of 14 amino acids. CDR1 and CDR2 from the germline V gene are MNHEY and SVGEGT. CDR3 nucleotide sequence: TGTGCCAGCAGTTCGGTGACAGTTCGGGAGACCCAGTACTTC. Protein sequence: CASSSVTVRETQYF.

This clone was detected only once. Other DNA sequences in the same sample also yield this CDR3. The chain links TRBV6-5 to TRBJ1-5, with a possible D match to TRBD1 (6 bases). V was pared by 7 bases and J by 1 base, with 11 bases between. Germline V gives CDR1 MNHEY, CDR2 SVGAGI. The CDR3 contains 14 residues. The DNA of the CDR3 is TGTGCCAGCAATCCAACAGGGAGCAATCAGCCCCAGCATTTT. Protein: CASNPTGSNQPQHF.

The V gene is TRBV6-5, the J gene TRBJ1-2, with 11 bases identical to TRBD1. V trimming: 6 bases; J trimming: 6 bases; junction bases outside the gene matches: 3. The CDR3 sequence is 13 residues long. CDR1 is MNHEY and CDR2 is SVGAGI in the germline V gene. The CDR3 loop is CASRVDRGHGYTF. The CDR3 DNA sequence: TGTGCCAGCAGAGTGGACAGGGGGCATGGCTACACCTTC.

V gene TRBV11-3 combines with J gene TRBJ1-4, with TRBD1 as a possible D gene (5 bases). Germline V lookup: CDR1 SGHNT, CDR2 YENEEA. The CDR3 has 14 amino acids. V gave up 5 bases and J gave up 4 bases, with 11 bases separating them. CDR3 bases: TGTGCCAGCAGCCTGGGACTGAGTAATGAAAAACTGTTTTTT. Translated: CASSLGLSNEKLFF. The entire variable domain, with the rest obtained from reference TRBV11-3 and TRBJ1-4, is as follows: EAGVVQSPRYKIIEKKQPVAFWCNPISGHNTLYWYLQNLGQGPELLIRYENEEAVDDSQLPKDRFSAERLKGVDSTLKIQPAELGDSAVYLCASSLGLSNEKLFFGSGTQLSVL.

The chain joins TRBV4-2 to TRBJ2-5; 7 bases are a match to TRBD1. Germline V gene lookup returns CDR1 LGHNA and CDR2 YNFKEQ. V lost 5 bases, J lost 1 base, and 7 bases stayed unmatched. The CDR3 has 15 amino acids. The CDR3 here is CASSGVTGIQETQYF. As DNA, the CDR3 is TGTGCCAGCAGCGGGGTGACAGGGATCCAAGAGACCCAGTACTTC.

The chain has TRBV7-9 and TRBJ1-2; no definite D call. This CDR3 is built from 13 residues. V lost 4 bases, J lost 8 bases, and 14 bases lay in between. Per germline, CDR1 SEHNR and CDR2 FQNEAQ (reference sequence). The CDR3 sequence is CASSSRPGDGYTF. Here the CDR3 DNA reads TGTGCCAGCAGCTCGCGGCCCGGCGACGGCTACACCTTC.

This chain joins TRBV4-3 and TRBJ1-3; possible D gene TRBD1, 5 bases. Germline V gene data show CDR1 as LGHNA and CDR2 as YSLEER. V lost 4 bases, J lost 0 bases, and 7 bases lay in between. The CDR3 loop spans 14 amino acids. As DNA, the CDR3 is TGCGCCAGCAGCCCCGACAGCTCTGGAAACACCATATATTTT. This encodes CASSPDSSGNTIYF.

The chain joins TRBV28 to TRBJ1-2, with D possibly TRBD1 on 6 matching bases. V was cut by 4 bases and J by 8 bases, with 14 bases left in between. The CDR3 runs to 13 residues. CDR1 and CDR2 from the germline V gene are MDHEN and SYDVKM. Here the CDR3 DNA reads TGTGCCAGCAGTTCAGGGGCGGGAGGCGGCTACACCTTC. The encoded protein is CASSSGAGGGYTF.

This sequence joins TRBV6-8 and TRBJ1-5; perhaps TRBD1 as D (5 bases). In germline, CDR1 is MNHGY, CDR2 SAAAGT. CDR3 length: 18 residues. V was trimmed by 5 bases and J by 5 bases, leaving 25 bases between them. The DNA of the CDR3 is TGTGCCAGCAGTCCATCGGGGGGTGGGTCGTGGCTACATCAGCCCCAGCATTTT. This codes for CASSPSGGGSWLHQPQHF.

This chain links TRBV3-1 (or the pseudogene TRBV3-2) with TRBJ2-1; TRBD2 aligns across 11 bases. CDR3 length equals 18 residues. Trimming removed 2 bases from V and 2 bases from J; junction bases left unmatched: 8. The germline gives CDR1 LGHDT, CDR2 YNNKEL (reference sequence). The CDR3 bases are TGTGCCAGCAGCCAACCTCTCGGGACTAGCGGAGCCTACAATGAGCAGTTCTTC. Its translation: CASSQPLGTSGAYNEQFF.

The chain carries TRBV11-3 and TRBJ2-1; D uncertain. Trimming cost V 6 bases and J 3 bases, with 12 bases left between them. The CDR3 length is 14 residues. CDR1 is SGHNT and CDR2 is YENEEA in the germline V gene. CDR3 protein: CASSYTVFYNEQFF. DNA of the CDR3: TGTGCCAGCAGTTATACAGTGTTCTACAATGAGCAGTTCTTC. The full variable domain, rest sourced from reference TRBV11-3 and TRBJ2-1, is EAGVVQSPRYKIIEKKQPVAFWCNPISGHNTLYWYLQNLGQGPELLIRYENEEAVDDSQLPKDRFSAERLKGVDSTLKIQPAELGDSAVYLCASSYTVFYNEQFFGPGTRLTVL.

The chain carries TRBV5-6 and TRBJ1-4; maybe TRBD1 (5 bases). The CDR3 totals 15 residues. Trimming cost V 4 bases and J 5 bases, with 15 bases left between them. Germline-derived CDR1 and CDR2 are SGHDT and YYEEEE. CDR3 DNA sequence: TGTGCCAGCAGCCTCGCTGGGGGGAACAATGAAAAACTGTTTTTT. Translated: CASSLAGGNNEKLFF.

CDR3 protein: CASSLKEVGELFF. In DNA form, the CDR3 reads TGCGCCAGCAGCTTGAAGGAGGTCGGGGAGCTGTTTTTT. The V call is TRBV5-1, the J call TRBJ2-2, with D perhaps TRBD2 (5 bases). Trimming removed 1 base at V and 7 bases at J, with 8 bases between. Per germline, CDR1 SGHRS and CDR2 YFSETQ. The CDR3 is 13 residues long. The full variable domain, with the rest looked up from reference TRBV5-1 and TRBJ2-2, is KAGVTQTPRYLIKTRGQQVTLSCSPISGHRSVSWYQQTPGQGLQFLFEYFSETQRNKGNFPGRFSGRQFSNSRSEMNVSTLELGDSALYLCASSLKEVGELFFGEGSRLTVL.

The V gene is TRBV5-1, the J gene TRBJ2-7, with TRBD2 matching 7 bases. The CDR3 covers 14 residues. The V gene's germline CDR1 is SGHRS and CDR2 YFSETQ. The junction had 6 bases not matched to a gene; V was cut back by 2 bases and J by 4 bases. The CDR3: CASSLNGGIYEQYF. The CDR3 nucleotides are TGCGCCAGCAGCTTAAACGGGGGGATTTACGAGCAGTACTTC.

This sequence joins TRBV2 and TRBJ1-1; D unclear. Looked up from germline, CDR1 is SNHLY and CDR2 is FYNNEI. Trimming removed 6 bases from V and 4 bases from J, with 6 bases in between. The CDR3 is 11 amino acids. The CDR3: CASRAFTEAFF. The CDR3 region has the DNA TGTGCCAGCAGGGCCTTCACTGAAGCTTTCTTT.

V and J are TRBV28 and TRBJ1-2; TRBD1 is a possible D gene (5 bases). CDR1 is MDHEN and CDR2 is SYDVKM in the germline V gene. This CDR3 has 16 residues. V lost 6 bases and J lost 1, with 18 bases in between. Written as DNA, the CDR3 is TGTGCCAGCAGCCAACTAACAGGAAATGGTAACTATGGCTACACCTTC. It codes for CASSQLTGNGNYGYTF.

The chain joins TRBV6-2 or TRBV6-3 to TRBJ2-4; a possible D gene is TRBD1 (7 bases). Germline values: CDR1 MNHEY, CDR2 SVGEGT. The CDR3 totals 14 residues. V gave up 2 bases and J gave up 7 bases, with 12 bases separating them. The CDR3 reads CASSYGGGGNIQYF. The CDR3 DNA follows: TGTGCCAGCAGTTACGGAGGGGGCGGGAACATTCAGTACTTC.

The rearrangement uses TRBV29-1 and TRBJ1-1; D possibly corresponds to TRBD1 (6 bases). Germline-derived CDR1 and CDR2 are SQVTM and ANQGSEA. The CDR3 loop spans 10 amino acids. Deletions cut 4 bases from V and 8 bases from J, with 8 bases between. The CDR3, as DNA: TGCAGCGTTGCCGGACAGGAAGCTTTCTTT. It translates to CSVAGQEAFF.

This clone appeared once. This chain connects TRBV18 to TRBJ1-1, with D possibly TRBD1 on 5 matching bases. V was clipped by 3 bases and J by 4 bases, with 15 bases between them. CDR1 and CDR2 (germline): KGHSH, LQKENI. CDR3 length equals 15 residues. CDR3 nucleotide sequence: TGTGCCAGCTCACCCTTACCCGACGGGGGCACTGAAGCTTTCTTT. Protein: CASSPLPDGGTEAFF.

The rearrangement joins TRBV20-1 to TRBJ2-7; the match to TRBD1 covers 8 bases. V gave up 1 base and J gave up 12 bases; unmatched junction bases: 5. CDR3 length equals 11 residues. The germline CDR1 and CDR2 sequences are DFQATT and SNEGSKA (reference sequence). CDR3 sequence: CSARGGQGLYF. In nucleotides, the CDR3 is TGCAGTGCTAGAGGTGGACAGGGACTGTACTTC.

CDR3 in DNA: TGTGCCTGGCAGGGACAGCCGAACACTGAAGCTTTCTTT. Amino acid sequence: CAWQGQPNTEAFF. The rearrangement joins TRBV30 to TRBJ1-1; TRBD1 matches 7 bases. The CDR3 runs to 13 residues. CDR1 is GTSNPN, CDR2 SVGIG, per germline (reference sequence). V was clipped by 5 bases and J by 1 base; unmatched bases: 4.

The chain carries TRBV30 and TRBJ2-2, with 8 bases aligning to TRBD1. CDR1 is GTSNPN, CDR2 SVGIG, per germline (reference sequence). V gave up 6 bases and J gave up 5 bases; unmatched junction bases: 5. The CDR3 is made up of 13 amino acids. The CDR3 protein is CACTHRGTGELFF. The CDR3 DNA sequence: TGTGCCTGTACTCACAGGGGGACCGGGGAGCTGTTTTTT.

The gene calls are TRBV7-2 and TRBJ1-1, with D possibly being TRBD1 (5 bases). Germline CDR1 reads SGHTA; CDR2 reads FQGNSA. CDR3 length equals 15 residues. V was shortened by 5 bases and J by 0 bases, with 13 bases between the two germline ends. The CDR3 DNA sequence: TGTGCCAGCAGCCTGTGGACGGACATGAACACTGAAGCTTTCTTT. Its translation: CASSLWTDMNTEAFF.

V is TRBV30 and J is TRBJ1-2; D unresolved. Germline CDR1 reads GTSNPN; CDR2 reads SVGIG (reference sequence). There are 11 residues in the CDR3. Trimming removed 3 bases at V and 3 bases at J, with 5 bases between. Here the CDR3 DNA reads TGTGCCTGGAGCGGTTACTATGGCTACACCTTC. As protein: CAWSGYYGYTF.

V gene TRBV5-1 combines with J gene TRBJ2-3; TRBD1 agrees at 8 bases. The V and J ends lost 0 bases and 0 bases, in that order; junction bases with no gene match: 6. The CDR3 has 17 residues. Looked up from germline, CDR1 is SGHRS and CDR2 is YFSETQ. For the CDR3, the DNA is TGCGCCAGCAGCTTGGCCATAACAGGGGGAAGCACAGATACGCAGTATTTT. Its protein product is CASSLAITGGSTDTQYF.

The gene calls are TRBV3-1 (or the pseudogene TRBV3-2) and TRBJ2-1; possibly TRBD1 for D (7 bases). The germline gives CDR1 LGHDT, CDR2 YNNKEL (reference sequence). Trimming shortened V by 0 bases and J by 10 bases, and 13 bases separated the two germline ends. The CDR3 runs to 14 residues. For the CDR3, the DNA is TGTGCCAGCAGCCAAGATAGGGGGGACAGAGAGCAGTTCTTC. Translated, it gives CASSQDRGDREQFF.